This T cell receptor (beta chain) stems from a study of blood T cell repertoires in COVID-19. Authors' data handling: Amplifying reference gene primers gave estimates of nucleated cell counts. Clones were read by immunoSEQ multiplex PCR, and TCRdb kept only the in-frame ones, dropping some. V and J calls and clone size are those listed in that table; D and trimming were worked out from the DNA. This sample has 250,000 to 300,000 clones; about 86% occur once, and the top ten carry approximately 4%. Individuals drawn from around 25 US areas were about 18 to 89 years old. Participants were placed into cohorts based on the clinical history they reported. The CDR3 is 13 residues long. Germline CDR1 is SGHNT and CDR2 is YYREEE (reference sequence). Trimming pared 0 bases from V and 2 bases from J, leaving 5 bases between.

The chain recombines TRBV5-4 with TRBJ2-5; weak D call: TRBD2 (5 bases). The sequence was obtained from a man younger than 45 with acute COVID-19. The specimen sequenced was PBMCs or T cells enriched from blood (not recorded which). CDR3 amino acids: CASSLERQETQYF. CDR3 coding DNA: TGTGCCAGCAGCTTGGAGCGGCAAGAGACCCAGTACTTC.